This T cell receptor (beta chain) was found in a study of blood T cell repertoires in COVID-19. The wider study: There were acute and convalescent COVID-19 samples, and they came from the United States, Italy and Spain.

Germline V CDR1 and CDR2: SQVTM, ANQGSEA. V shed 7 bases and J shed 5 bases, with 17 bases lying between them. This CDR3 has 13 residues. As originally analysed: The authors estimated nucleated cell counts from reference gene primer amplification. Repertoires were generated with immunoSEQ multiplex PCR, while TCRdb's copy carries only in-frame clones and drops some. The DNA gave D and trimming, while V, J and clone size come from that table. The sample lists some 400,000 clones; 85% to 90% were seen once. Participants were placed into cohorts based on the clinical history they reported. Either two negative PCRs, clearance, or symptom resolution qualified Cohort 3 donors as recovered.

The chain couples TRBV29-1 to TRBJ2-5; D perhaps matches TRBD2 (6 bases). The sample was PBMCs or T cells enriched from blood (not recorded which). The TCR originated in a woman aged 25-40 years who had recovered from COVID-19. The chain's CDR3 is CSGMRLVDETQYF. The CDR3, as DNA: TGCAGCGGGATGCGACTAGTAGACGAGACCCAGTACTTC.